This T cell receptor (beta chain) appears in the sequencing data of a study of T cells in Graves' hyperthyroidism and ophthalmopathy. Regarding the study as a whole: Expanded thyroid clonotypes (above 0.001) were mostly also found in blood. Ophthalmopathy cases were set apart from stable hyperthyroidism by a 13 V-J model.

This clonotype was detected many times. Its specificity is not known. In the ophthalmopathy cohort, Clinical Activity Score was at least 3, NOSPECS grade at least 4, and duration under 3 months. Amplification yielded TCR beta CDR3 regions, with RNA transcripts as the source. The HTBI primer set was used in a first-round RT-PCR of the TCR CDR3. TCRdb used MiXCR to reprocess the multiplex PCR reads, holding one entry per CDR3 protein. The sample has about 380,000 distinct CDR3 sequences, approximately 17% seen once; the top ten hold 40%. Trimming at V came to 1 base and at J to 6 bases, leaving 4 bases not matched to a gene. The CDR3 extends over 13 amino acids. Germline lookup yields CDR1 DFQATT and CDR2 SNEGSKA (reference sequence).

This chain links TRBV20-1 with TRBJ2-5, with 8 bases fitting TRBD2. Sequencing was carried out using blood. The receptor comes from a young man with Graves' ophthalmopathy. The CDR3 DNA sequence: TGCAGTGCTAGAGTTAGCGGGGAACAGACCCAGTACTTC. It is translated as CSARVSGEQTQYF.